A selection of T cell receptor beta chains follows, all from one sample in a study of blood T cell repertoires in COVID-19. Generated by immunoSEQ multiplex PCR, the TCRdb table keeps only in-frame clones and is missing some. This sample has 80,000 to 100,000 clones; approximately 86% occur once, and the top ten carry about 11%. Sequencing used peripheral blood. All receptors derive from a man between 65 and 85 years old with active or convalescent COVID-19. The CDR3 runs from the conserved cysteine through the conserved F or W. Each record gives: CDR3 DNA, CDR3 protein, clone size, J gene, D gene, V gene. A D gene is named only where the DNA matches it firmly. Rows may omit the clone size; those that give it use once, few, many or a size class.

DNA: TGTGCCACCAGTGATAGGACTAGCGGGGGGGCCGGGTACAATGAGCAGTTCTTC
CDR3: CATSDRTSGGAGYNEQFF
size: NA
J: TRBJ2-1
D: TRBD2
V: TRBV24-1

DNA: TGTGCCAGCAGCAAATTCGTCGCGGGTTGGTGGGAGACCCAGTACTTC
CDR3: CASSKFVAGWWETQYF
size: NA
J: TRBJ2-5
D: NA
V: TRBV21-1

DNA: TGTGCCAGCAGCCAAGGAGCCTACAGGGGCTCAGGAAACACCATATATTTT
CDR3: CASSQGAYRGSGNTIYF
size: NA
J: TRBJ1-3
D: TRBD1
V: TRBV3-1/TRBV3-2

DNA: TGTGCCAGCAGCCAAGACTTCGGCCCGGAGGCTTTCTTT
CDR3: CASSQDFGPEAFF
size: NA
J: TRBJ1-1
D: NA
V: TRBV3-1/TRBV3-2

DNA: TGTGCCAGCAGCCAAGCAGGTAGGACTGGGGCCAACGTCCTGACTTTC
CDR3: CASSQAGRTGANVLTF
size: NA
J: TRBJ2-6
D: NA
V: TRBV5-5

DNA: TGTGCCAGTAGTATGGGACAAGGACAGCCCCAGCATTTT
CDR3: CASSMGQGQPQHF
size: NA
J: TRBJ1-5
D: NA
V: TRBV19

DNA: TGTGCCAGCAGTTGGAATGACAGGCATCAGCCCCAGCATTTT
CDR3: CASSWNDRHQPQHF
size: NA
J: TRBJ1-5
D: NA
V: TRBV28

DNA: TGTGCCATCAGTGAAAGGGGATTTCCCCCATACAATGAGCAGTTCTTC
CDR3: CAISERGFPPYNEQFF
size: NA
J: TRBJ2-1
D: NA
V: TRBV10-3

DNA: TGTGCCAGCAGTCTTAGCGGGGGGGCAGGAGAGACCCAGTACTTC
CDR3: CASSLSGGAGETQYF
size: NA
J: TRBJ2-5
D: TRBD2
V: TRBV2

DNA: TGTGCCAGCTCTCATGCAGGACACGTGAACACCGGGGAGCTGTTTTTT
CDR3: CASSHAGHVNTGELFF
size: many
J: TRBJ2-2
D: NA
V: TRBV11-3

DNA: TGCGCCAGCAGCTACCGGGACAGGGGTGATGGCTACACCTTC
CDR3: CASSYRDRGDGYTF
size: NA
J: TRBJ1-2
D: TRBD1
V: TRBV5-1

DNA: TGCAGCGTTGGAGGACAGGGAAGTAACTATGGCTACACCTTC
CDR3: CSVGGQGSNYGYTF
size: NA
J: TRBJ1-2
D: TRBD1
V: TRBV29-1

DNA: TGCGCCAGCAGTGATGGCGGCAGGGGGCATTCACCCCTCCACTTT
CDR3: CASSDGGRGHSPLHF
size: few
J: TRBJ1-6
D: TRBD1
V: TRBV10-2

DNA: TGTGCCAGCAGCCTGATCGGGACTCAATACAATGAGCAGTTCTTC
CDR3: CASSLIGTQYNEQFF
size: NA
J: TRBJ2-1
D: NA
V: TRBV11-3

DNA: TGTGCCACCAGCAACGGGACAGGGTATCACTATGGCTACACCTTC
CDR3: CATSNGTGYHYGYTF
size: NA
J: TRBJ1-2
D: TRBD1
V: TRBV15

DNA: TGTGCCAGCAGCTTAGAACAGCCCAGTTCACCCCTCCACTTT
CDR3: CASSLEQPSSPLHF
size: NA
J: TRBJ1-6
D: NA
V: TRBV11-3

DNA: TGTGCCAGCAGTTACGTCGGGGGTGCTAAAGAGACCCAGTACTTC
CDR3: CASSYVGGAKETQYF
size: NA
J: TRBJ2-5
D: NA
V: TRBV6-6

DNA: TGCGCCAGCAGCTTGAGCGGAGAGGCCAATCAGCCCCAGCATTTT
CDR3: CASSLSGEANQPQHF
size: NA
J: TRBJ1-5
D: NA
V: TRBV5-1

DNA: TGTGCCAGCTCAGCGAACCAGGGAACGCCCCAGCATTTT
CDR3: CASSANQGTPQHF
size: NA
J: TRBJ1-5
D: NA
V: TRBV18

DNA: TGTGCCAGCAGCCTAACTAGCGGGGCTACATCTTACGAGCAGTACTTC
CDR3: CASSLTSGATSYEQYF
size: NA
J: TRBJ2-7
D: TRBD2
V: TRBV7-9

DNA: TGCGCCAGCAGCTTGCAGCTAGAAAACATTCAGTACTTC
CDR3: CASSLQLENIQYF
size: NA
J: TRBJ2-4
D: NA
V: TRBV5-1

DNA: TGTGCCAGCAGTGTACGGGACAGACCGTATTCACCCCTCCACTTT
CDR3: CASSVRDRPYSPLHF
size: NA
J: TRBJ1-6
D: TRBD1
V: TRBV2

DNA: TGTGCCAGCAGTTACCAGGGGATCTATGGCTACACCTTC
CDR3: CASSYQGIYGYTF
size: NA
J: TRBJ1-2
D: NA
V: TRBV6-2/TRBV6-3

DNA: TGTGCCAGCAGCTTGGCGGGCAGGGGGCTCTATGGCTACACCTTC
CDR3: CASSLAGRGLYGYTF
size: NA
J: TRBJ1-2
D: TRBD1
V: TRBV5-5

DNA: TGTGCCACCTCTGGGCTCGGAAACACCATATATTTT
CDR3: CATSGLGNTIYF
size: NA
J: TRBJ1-3
D: NA
V: TRBV11-3

DNA: TGTGCCAGCAGCTTAGAGGGGACAGGGGTCGAGACCCAGTACTTC
CDR3: CASSLEGTGVETQYF
size: NA
J: TRBJ2-5
D: TRBD1
V: TRBV7-9

DNA: TGTGCCTGGAGTACCGGACAGGGGTTCCACGAGCAGTACTTC
CDR3: CAWSTGQGFHEQYF
size: few
J: TRBJ2-7
D: TRBD1
V: TRBV30

DNA: TGTGCCAGCAGTCCGACAGGCTATGGCTACACCTTC
CDR3: CASSPTGYGYTF
size: once
J: TRBJ1-2
D: NA
V: TRBV27

DNA: TGTGCCAGCAGCCTTGGTAGTTATGGCTACACCTTC
CDR3: CASSLGSYGYTF
size: once
J: TRBJ1-2
D: NA
V: TRBV7-8

DNA: TGTGCCAGCAGGAACACCGGGACACGGAACACTGAAGCTTTCTTT
CDR3: CASRNTGTRNTEAFF
size: NA
J: TRBJ1-1
D: NA
V: TRBV6-5

DNA: TGTGCCAGCAGTTTAGTACAGGGGAGGAGGGAAGCTTTCTTT
CDR3: CASSLVQGRREAFF
size: NA
J: TRBJ1-1
D: TRBD1
V: TRBV28

DNA: TGTGTCATCAAGGGAACCACAGGGTACACCGGGGAGCTGTTTTTT
CDR3: CVIKGTTGYTGELFF
size: NA
J: TRBJ2-2
D: NA
V: TRBV10-3